This passage covers 21 T cell receptor beta chains from one sample sequenced in a study of PD-1 blockade in classical Hodgkin lymphoma. Profiling relied on immunoSEQ multiplex PCR, and the TCRdb table lists in-frame clones only, not all of them. The repertoire holds 20,000 to 25,000 clones, with roughly 80% as singletons. Time point defined: cycle 4 day 1 (C4D1), after more than five weeks of nivolumab. Every patient was affected by relapse after autologous stem cell transplantation, while exposure to brentuximab vedotin was not uniform. The authors purified CD4+ T cells from thawed PBMCs by magnetic negative selection. This specimen was CD4+ T cells from blood, taken before the fourth cycle of nivolumab. All receptors come from a human donor with classical Hodgkin lymphoma.

This rearrangement joins TRBV7-9 to TRBJ1-2; TRBD1 matches at 10 bases. Germline-derived CDR1 and CDR2 are SEHNR and FQNEAQ (reference sequence). CDR3 length: 18 amino acids. J lost 6 bases, V lost 5 bases, and 18 bases had no gene match. The CDR3 DNA is TGTGCCAGCAGCCACCTGAGACAGGGGGCTTTTTGGGTAAATGGCTACACCTTC. Its translation: CASSHLRQGAFWVNGYTF.

The chain couples TRBV7-8 to TRBJ2-7, with D possibly being TRBD2 (5 bases). Deletions cut 1 base from V and 2 bases from J, with 12 bases between. The CDR3 sequence is 15 residues long. From germline, CDR1 is SGHVS and CDR2 FQNEAQ. The CDR3 bases are TGTGCCAGCAGCTTAGGGGGAGCGGCAACCTACGAGCAGTACTTC. Its protein product is CASSLGGAATYEQYF.

This chain uses TRBV19 with TRBJ1-2; unclear D gene. Trimming pared 6 bases from V and 4 bases from J, leaving 18 bases between. This CDR3 is built from 15 residues. Germline CDR1 LNHDA, CDR2 SQIVND (reference sequence). The CDR3 spells CASSNRGRQGYGYTF. CDR3 nucleotides: TGTGCCAGTAGCAACCGAGGACGGCAAGGCTATGGCTACACCTTC.

This chain joins TRBV7-9 and TRBJ2-5, with 8 bases matching TRBD2. This CDR3 is built from 14 residues. Trimming took 3 bases from V and 1 from J; bases not matched to a gene: 1. CDR1 and CDR2 from the germline V gene are SEHNR and FQNEAQ (reference sequence). The CDR3 coding sequence is TGTGCCAGCAGCTTGGGGACTAGCCAAGAGACCCAGTACTTC. It encodes CASSLGTSQETQYF.

The CDR3: CSVERLAGGQETQYF. The CDR3 nucleotides are TGCAGCGTTGAACGGCTAGCGGGGGGCCAAGAGACCCAGTACTTC. The chain is built from TRBV29-1 and TRBJ2-5; 11 bases are shared with TRBD2. Germline CDR1 reads SQVTM; CDR2 reads ANQGSEA. The J segment lost 1 base and the V segment lost 2 bases, leaving 3 bases of the junction unmatched. The CDR3 contains 15 residues.

The chain joins TRBV5-6 to TRBJ1-3; 12 bases line up with TRBD1. The V segment lost 4 bases and the J segment 8 bases; nucleotides outside the gene matches: 7. The CDR3 is 15 residues long. Germline lookup yields CDR1 SGHDT and CDR2 YYEEEE. The CDR3 loop reads CASSLTGTGGHTIYF. CDR3 nucleotide sequence: TGTGCCAGCAGCCTGACCGGGACAGGGGGCCACACCATATATTTT.

This chain uses TRBV7-6 with TRBJ1-4; 8 nucleotides align to TRBD1. This CDR3 is 13 amino acids long. Looked up from germline, CDR1 is SGHVS and CDR2 is FNYEAQ. V trimming: 3 bases; J trimming: 8 bases; junction bases outside the gene matches: 2. The CDR3 region has the DNA TGTGCCAGCAGCTTGACAGGGGAGGAAAAACTGTTTTTT. This translates into CASSLTGEEKLFF.

This rearrangement joins TRBV28 to TRBJ2-2; the match to TRBD2 covers 8 bases. The germline CDR1 and CDR2 sequences are MDHEN and SYDVKM. With 5 bases clipped from V and 1 base from J, the junction kept 12 bases outside the gene matches. CDR3 size: 18 residues. The CDR3 DNA reads TGTGCCAGCAGTAACTCTTGGGCTAGCGGGTGGAACACCGGGGAGCTGTTTTTT. Its translation: CASSNSWASGWNTGELFF.

CDR3 residues: CASRSTAATQYF. In DNA, the CDR3 is TGTGCCAGCAGATCTACGGCGGCTACGCAGTATTTT. The chain combines TRBV14 with TRBJ2-3, with D uncertain. This CDR3 has 12 residues. Germline V gives CDR1 SGHDN, CDR2 FVKESK. V was trimmed by 6 bases and J by 8 bases, leaving 12 bases between them.

This chain links TRBV18 with TRBJ1-3; a possible D gene is TRBD1 (5 bases). Germline lookup yields CDR1 KGHSH and CDR2 LQKENI. The CDR3 spans 15 residues. Trimming took off 1 base at V and 1 base at J, with 8 bases between the two ends. CDR3 in amino acids: CASSPRRDSGNTIYF. CDR3 nucleotide sequence: TGTGCCAGCTCACCACGCAGGGATTCTGGAAACACCATATATTTT.

The chain links TRBV7-2 to TRBJ1-1; D remains ambiguous. The CDR3 spans 14 residues. CDR1 and CDR2 (germline): SGHTA, FQGNSA. The ends were cut back, 7 bases at V and 0 bases at J, with 12 bases in the middle. CDR3 protein: CASTGSALNTEAFF. Here the CDR3 DNA reads TGTGCCAGCACAGGCTCGGCCCTGAACACTGAAGCTTTCTTT.

This clone was recorded only once. The chain links TRBV21-1 to TRBJ1-5. TRBV21-1 is annotated as a pseudogene. This CDR3 region has 16 residues. This CDR3 reads CASSNLEDRSNQPQHF. The CDR3 DNA reads as TGTGCCAGCAGCAATCTCGAGGATCGTAGCAATCAGCCCCAGCATTTT.

V and J are TRBV5-5 and TRBJ2-7; D may match TRBD1 or TRBD2 (5 bases each). Germline V CDR1 and CDR2: SGHKS, YYEKEE (reference sequence). The CDR3 has 15 residues. V gave up 0 bases and J gave up 6 bases, with 16 bases separating them. CDR3 amino acids: CASSLAPQGTSEQYF. The CDR3 nucleotides are TGTGCCAGCAGCTTGGCGCCGCAGGGTACTAGCGAGCAGTACTTC.

This clone appeared a few times. The chain couples TRBV7-7 to TRBJ2-3; 12 bases line up with TRBD2. V was clipped by 5 bases and J by 2 bases; unmatched bases: 5. Germline V CDR1 and CDR2: SSHAT, FNYEAQ (reference sequence). This CDR3 has 16 residues. The DNA for the CDR3 is TGTGCCAGCAGCGCGGGGACTAGCGGGCACACAGATACGCAGTATTTT. As protein: CASSAGTSGHTDTQYF.

The chain couples TRBV7-9 to TRBJ2-5; perhaps TRBD1 as D (5 bases). The V end was cut by 7 bases, the J end by 3 bases, with 15 bases between. Germline V gene sequence: CDR1 SEHNR, CDR2 FQNEAQ (reference sequence). This CDR3 comprises 14 residues. CDR3 DNA sequence: TGTGCCAGCACCCCCGTAGGGGTTAAAGAGACCCAGTACTTC. Its protein is CASTPVGVKETQYF.

The rearrangement joins TRBV20-1 to TRBJ1-1; D is ambiguous. In germline, CDR1 is DFQATT, CDR2 SNEGSKA (reference sequence). V lost 7 bases and J 7 bases, leaving 13 bases between the germline ends. The CDR3 length is 11 residues. This CDR3 is CSGSWRDEAFF. CDR3 DNA sequence: TGCAGTGGAAGTTGGCGGGATGAAGCTTTCTTT.

This clone has only one observation. The chain recombines TRBV7-2 with TRBJ1-1; D not resolved. The CDR3 is 13 amino acids. Trimming removed 5 bases at V and 3 bases at J, with 10 bases between. CDR1 and CDR2 (germline): SGHTA, FQGNSA. The CDR3 loop reads CASSPHEDTEAFF. CDR3 bases: TGTGCCAGCAGCCCCCATGAAGACACTGAAGCTTTCTTT.

V is TRBV7-9 and J is TRBJ1-5; 10 nucleotides agree with TRBD1. This CDR3 has 15 residues. V shed 5 bases and J 3 bases; nucleotides not matched to a gene: 4. Germline assignment: CDR1 SEHNR and CDR2 FQNEAQ (reference sequence). CDR3 in DNA: TGTGCCAGCAGCCAGGGACAGGGGATCAATCAGCCCCAGCATTTT. It specifies CASSQGQGINQPQHF.

This chain joins TRBV10-3 and TRBJ1-3; 7 bases fit TRBD1. The V gene's germline CDR1 is ENHRY and CDR2 SYGVKD. The junction had 4 bases not matched to a gene; V was cut back by 2 bases and J by 6 bases. CDR3 size: 14 residues. The CDR3 DNA follows: TGTGCCATCAGTGAGAGGGACAGAGAAAACACCATATATTTT. Translating gives CAISERDRENTIYF.

The chain has TRBV5-5 and TRBJ1-1; TRBD1 might be the D (5 bases). Germline V CDR1 and CDR2: SGHKS, YYEKEE (reference sequence). The CDR3 loop spans 14 amino acids. Trimming pared 2 bases from V and 1 base from J, leaving 9 bases between. The CDR3 coding sequence is TGTGCCAGCAGCTTTTTTACAGGGAACACTGAAGCTTTCTTT. Translated: CASSFFTGNTEAFF.

The chain combines TRBV6-5 with TRBJ1-1, with D uncertain. Germline V gives CDR1 MNHEY, CDR2 SVGAGI. V lost 8 bases and J 3 bases, leaving 10 bases between the germline ends. The CDR3 contains 12 residues. As DNA, the CDR3 is TGTGCCAGCCGAACACAATACACTGAAGCTTTCTTT. It specifies CASRTQYTEAFF.